These 5 T cell receptor beta chains were sequenced from one sample in a study of shared clonotypes between healthy human individuals. Produced via immunoSEQ multiplex PCR; TCRdb's table is partial and in-frame only. This table holds fewer than 600,000 clones, about four fifths found once. The source material was PBMCs. The receptors were gathered from a middle-aged woman in good health. Some clones in this sample may be carry-over from other donors' samples.

This clone was seen just once. This CDR3 is CASSMDRANTEAFF. For the CDR3, the DNA is TGTGCCAGTAGTATGGATAGGGCGAACACTGAAGCTTTCTTT. The chain has TRBV19 and TRBJ1-1; no clear D. Germline assignment: CDR1 LNHDA and CDR2 SQIVND (reference sequence). The CDR3 has 14 amino acids. Trimming took 3 bases from V and 1 from J, leaving 9 bases between them.

This clone has a count of ten or more. This rearrangement joins TRBV7-9 to TRBJ2-5, with D possibly TRBD2 on 6 matching bases. Germline V gene sequence: CDR1 SEHNR, CDR2 FQNEAQ (reference sequence). With 3 bases removed from V and 5 bases from J, the gap between germline ends came to 10 bases. The CDR3 is 13 residues long. The CDR3 bases are TGTGCCAGCAGCTTGACTGGGGGGGAGACCCAGTACTTC. It yields the protein CASSLTGGETQYF. The whole variable domain, remainder taken from reference TRBV7-9 and TRBJ2-5, is DTGVSQNPRHKITKRGQNVTFRCDPISEHNRLYWYRQTLGQGPEFLTYFQNEAQLEKSRLLSDRFSAERPKGSFSTLEIQRTEQGDSAMYLCASSLTGGETQYFGPGTRLLVL.

This rearrangement joins TRBV18 to TRBJ2-5; 8 positions agree with TRBD2. The trim removed 2 bases at V and 5 bases at J, leaving 10 bases unmatched. This CDR3 spans 16 amino acids. CDR1 is KGHSH and CDR2 is LQKENI in the germline V gene. The CDR3 nucleotides read TGTGCCAGCTCACCAAGGGGCAGCGGGAGTTCGGAGACCCAGTACTTC. It yields the protein CASSPRGSGSSETQYF.

Many counts were recorded for this clone. The genes are TRBV29-1 and TRBJ2-7; D is perhaps TRBD1 (5 bases). Trimming removed 4 bases at V and 3 bases at J, with 13 bases between. Germline-derived CDR1 and CDR2 are SQVTM and ANQGSEA. The CDR3 is made up of 13 amino acids. Here the CDR3 reads CSVGYDSFYEQYF. The CDR3 bases are TGCAGCGTTGGCTATGACAGCTTCTACGAGCAGTACTTC.

The sample holds one count of this clone. The V and J genes are TRBV2 and TRBJ1-4; 8 bases are a match to TRBD1. With V trimmed by 2 bases and J by 8 bases, 10 bases remained unmatched. The CDR3 is made up of 16 amino acids. Germline V gives CDR1 SNHLY, CDR2 FYNNEI. CDR3 sequence reads: CASSEFRTGSSEKLFF. CDR3 sequence (DNA): TGTGCCAGCAGTGAATTTCGGACAGGGTCATCCGAAAAACTGTTTTTT.